This T cell receptor beta chain was found in a study of cytomegalovirus exposure and HLA in healthy donors (dated by TCRdb to about 2017). With respect to the entire study: In an earlier analysis of under 750 of the donors, less than 350 Gb of sequence data and 117 million unique TCR beta sequences from 180 million or so T cells were reported. An early release covering approximately 600 HLA-typed donors comprised about 300 gigabases of sequencing data and tens of millions of unique TCR sequences. Among the roughly 400 genotyped donors, approximately 81% belonged to the genetic ancestry cluster associated with self-reported Caucasian donors. The aim of the study was to test whether cataloging public T cell receptors could identify signatures of past pathogen exposure. Using immunosequencing, the study profiled T cell repertoires from 666 subjects and related those repertoires to cytomegalovirus serostatus. A separate validation cohort of roughly 120 different subjects was used in addition to the 666-subject first cohort. To predict cytomegalovirus infection status, the study combined high-throughput TCR immunosequencing, statistical association of individual TCRs with disease status, and machine learning. A later analysis re-analyzed previously published TCR beta repertoires from 666 donors and added high-resolution HLA genotyping to study TCR occurrence patterns. Rather than drawing on any new phenotypic data, the later analysis identified candidate immune exposures from TCR beta sequences and the way those sequences occurred across donors. An earlier analysis of about 600 of the donors used high-throughput TCR beta sequencing to judge whether each TCR beta V gene segment behaved as functional or pseudogenic. Alongside the repertoire data, information on donor age, sex, ethnicity and CMV serostatus was compiled. Genome-wide SNP genotypes for about three fifths of the 666 donors were used in a later genetic analysis, which treated that subset as a discovery cohort. Every discovery cohort repertoire had been produced on one sequencing platform. Both class I and class II loci were covered by HLA typing, at four-digit resolution. Typing coverage differed by locus: A, B, C, DRB1 and DQB1 were typed in roughly 620-640 donors, DQA1 in about 500, DPA1 in 600 to 610, and DPB1 in 400 to 480. About five DR-DQ haplotypes were handled as single units for association and clustering, since linkage in the cohort was strong. On average, roughly 240,000 unique TCR beta nucleotide sequences were sequenced per donor among 398 genotyped donors of the cohort, with about 19% of those sequences being non-productive.

Comments on this clone: Its antigen specificity is not known. Nothing much larger sits one base from this clone, and base qualities are not available.

The cohort comprised 710 or so healthy bone marrow donors. Cohort members were all nominally healthy when sampled, although unrecorded immune exposures were likely present. The donor tested CMV seropositive and was one of the 289 seropositive cohort members. A peripheral blood sample was provided by each donor, and peripheral blood mononuclear cells were used for TCR beta sequencing. Genomic DNA extraction from the blood cell samples was performed with the Qiagen DNeasy Blood Extraction Kit. Receptors were amplified or captured by the immunoSEQ multiplex PCR assay. For the multiplex PCR, a mixture combining 60 forward primers for TCR Vbeta segments and 13 reverse primers for TCR Jbeta segments was used. The CDR3 region of rearranged TCR beta genes was amplified from genomic DNA with a multiplex PCR assay. On the Illumina HiSeq System, the amplified TCR beta libraries were sequenced as 87-base-pair reads. Per the original workflow: A later analysis tallied 70 million to 100 million unique TCR beta chains across the 660 or so repertoires, and roughly 11 million of those chains were shared by two or more donors. A nearest-neighbor algorithm error-corrected the raw reads and collapsed the reads into unique sequences, merging closely related sequences to remove PCR and sequencing errors. V, D and J gene segments were assigned by aligning CDR3 sequences to IMGT reference sequences. For a sequence to be retained, a match of at least six nucleotides to both a V gene segment and a J gene segment was required. A rearrangement was called productive if the CDR3 had no stop codons and remained in frame with V and J, and every other rearrangement was called non-productive. Following IMGT convention, CDR3 was defined as the stretch from the second conserved V-encoded cysteine to the conserved J-encoded phenylalanine. The earlier analysis of some 550 of the donors excluded any sequence lacking an unambiguous match to a single V gene segment. In an earlier analysis of approximately 610 of the donors, V segments were called functional above 56.7% productive rearrangements and were called segregating when the between-donor standard deviation exceeded 5%. A statistical classification framework was built for diagnosing cytomegalovirus status from the catalog of TCR beta chain sequences. In a later analysis, TCR nucleotide sequences were compared against IMGT/GENE-DB human TR gene sequences so that V and J genes could be assigned. A later analysis assigned CDR3 sequences and most-parsimonious VDJ recombination scenarios with the TCRdist pipeline. In a later analysis, every TCR beta chain was defined by the combination of its CDR3 amino acid sequence and its V-gene family, and reads without a unique V-gene family were dropped. As a way to deal with suspected cross-contamination and a sequencing artifact, a later analysis dropped approximately 570 nucleotide sequences that were highly shared and had low generation probability. In a later analysis, a clonal expansion index for each public chain was calculated from normalized within-repertoire ranks of inferred template counts. In a later analysis, generation probabilities were computed with a VDJ recombination model fitted to out-of-frame rearrangements, and the resulting probabilities were checked against IGoR. A later analysis scored TCR-TCR, TCR-HLA and TCR-CMV co-occurrence with hypergeometric tests, applying a repertoire-size bias correction to TCR pairs. False discovery rates were estimated in a later analysis by permuting HLA or CMV assignments 20 times. In a later analysis, co-occurring TCRs were grouped with DBSCAN, and TCRdist sequence similarity was added when clustering was performed within HLA-allele-positive subsets. Co-occurrence clustering excluded repertoires with fewer than 30,000 or more than 120,000 public chains, plus five with anomalous nucleotide sharing. Entries here come from immuneACCESS through TCRdb and include only in-frame sequences with V and J called. Some clones fail to appear in such tables; in the studies checked, an unresolved V gene covers under half of the shortfall, and the cause of the remainder is unknown. V and J calls plus clone size are reproduced from that table; the DNA served to infer D and trimming. The sample table holds roughly 97,000 clones, of which 75% to 80% were seen once. Of the sample, 5% to 6.5% falls within the top ten clones.

Results the study describes overall, beyond this receptor: The presence/absence analyses assumed that sequencing depth was roughly uniform across donors, and that assumption may not be true. Because HLA typing was unavailable for some donors at each locus, only the typed subset was used in association tests. The authors suggested that the approach could potentially be generalized to other disease states and immunological phenotypes. A further reported finding was that TCR beta sequences accurately predicted the HLA-A and HLA-B alleles for most subjects in the first cohort. Specific HLA alleles were associated with over 15,000 TCR beta sequences at a false discovery rate of 0.05 in a later analysis. Only TCR beta chains were sequenced in this cohort, and the absence of alpha or paired-chain data limited detectable features. Several of the top co-occurrence clusters appeared to be linked to parvovirus B19, influenza, CMV and Epstein-Barr virus, according to a later analysis. Correlated functional status among segregating V segments might reflect linkage disequilibrium, but an unknown experimental factor could not be ruled out. The study listed around 160 TCR beta chains as associated with cytomegalovirus. According to a later analysis, most CMV-associated TCR beta chains appeared to be HLA-restricted, and the HLA associations seemed to be driven largely by CMV exposure. For the cohort, immune exposure information was limited to CMV serostatus. When HLA alleles, especially DR and DQ, strongly co-occurred, attributing TCR associations to individual alleles was difficult. A later analysis found that HLA-associated TCR beta chains were more clonally expanded and had lower generation probabilities than equally common non-associated chains. Across donors, most TCR sequences were observed very rarely, whereas some public TCRs were present in many individuals. In vitro tests confirmed that a few of the cytomegalovirus-associated TCR beta chains recognize cytomegalovirus antigens. In a later analysis, TCR association rates were found to vary across HLA loci, with the most associated TCRs seen for DRB1 alleles and the fewest for HLA-C alleles. A later genetic analysis associated a missense DCLRE1C variant with V-gene and J-gene trimming of TCR beta chains, and an independent cohort replicated the association. A cluster of highly shared sequence variants was judged likely to represent a technical artifact of the sequencing pipeline. Broadly in line with IMGT annotations, most TCR beta V segments showed up in productive rearrangements about 87% or about 30% of the time in an earlier analysis of roughly 590 of the donors. The classifier was reported to diagnose cytomegalovirus status with high specificity and sensitivity in both the original cohort and the validation cohort. Fewer than 20 rarely observed V segments, including chromosome 9 orphons, were excluded from the earlier analysis of about 500 of the donors because counts were too low. Compared with the roughly 670-donor mean, donors in an Asian-associated ancestry cluster had fewer N-insertions in productive TCRs, according to a later genetic analysis.

Material: PBMCs. This clonotype originated in a man in his fifties or sixties in good health and CMV-seropositive.

The CDR3 corresponds to CASGLRQNYGYTF. The bases read TGCGCCAGCGGGCTAAGACAGAACTATGGCTACACCTTC. The V and J genes are TRBV5-1 and TRBJ1-2, and TRBD1 may be the D gene, going by 5 matching bases. The CDR3 has 13 amino acids, counting the end cysteine and phenylalanine. Only the CDR3 DNA is retained, 39 bases long and in frame from the first base. Cut back by 7 bases and 2 bases, the V and J ends lie 12 bases apart. Reading the germline V gene gives CDR1 SGHRS and CDR2 YFSETQ.